This is a list of T cell receptor beta chains from one sample in a study of cytomegalovirus exposure and HLA in healthy donors. The data were produced by immunoSEQ multiplex PCR, yet TCRdb's version contains in-frame clones alone and is incomplete. Its table lists about 42,000 clones. The sequenced material came from PBMCs. The receptors shown here come from a man aged 25-45 years in good health and CMV-seronegative. CDR3s include the opening cysteine and the closing phenylalanine or tryptophan. Fields, in order: V gene, D gene, J gene, CDR3 protein, CDR3 DNA. D genes are given only for firm matches.

V gene: TRBV6-5
D gene: TRBD1
J gene: TRBJ1-1
CDR3 protein: CASSYQGVNTEAFF
CDR3 DNA: TGTGCCAGCAGTTACCAGGGGGTGAACACTGAAGCTTTCTTT

V gene: TRBV4-2
D gene: .
J gene: TRBJ2-3
CDR3 protein: CASSHKEMTNWGDTQYF
CDR3 DNA: TGTGCCAGCAGCCATAAGGAGATGACTAACTGGGGAGATACGCAGTATTTT

V gene: TRBV7-9
D gene: TRBD1
J gene: TRBJ1-1
CDR3 protein: CASSFRQGGNTEAFF
CDR3 DNA: TGTGCCAGCAGCTTTCGACAGGGGGGAAATACTGAAGCTTTCTTT

V gene: TRBV30
D gene: .
J gene: TRBJ2-7
CDR3 protein: CAWSVLNSGYEQYF
CDR3 DNA: TGTGCCTGGAGTGTACTGAATAGCGGCTACGAGCAGTACTTC

V gene: TRBV30
D gene: .
J gene: TRBJ1-1
CDR3 protein: CAFLPRPEAFF
CDR3 DNA: TGTGCCTTCCTGCCTAGACCTGAAGCTTTCTTT

V gene: TRBV4-1
D gene: TRBD1
J gene: TRBJ1-5
CDR3 protein: CASSQGTGANQPQHF
CDR3 DNA: TGCGCCAGCAGCCAAGGGACAGGCGCCAATCAGCCCCAGCATTTT

V gene: TRBV7-9
D gene: TRBD1
J gene: TRBJ1-6
CDR3 protein: CASSPRDRAHSPLHF
CDR3 DNA: TGTGCCAGCAGCCCCCGGGACAGGGCCCATTCACCCCTACACTTT

V gene: TRBV4-1
D gene: .
J gene: TRBJ1-2
CDR3 protein: CASSQESGTLYGYTF
CDR3 DNA: TGCGCCAGCAGCCAAGAATCGGGAACTCTCTATGGCTACACCTTC

V gene: TRBV6-6
D gene: TRBD1
J gene: TRBJ1-3
CDR3 protein: CASRDRDYSGNTIYF
CDR3 DNA: TGTGCCAGCAGGGACAGGGATTACTCTGGAAACACCATATATTTT

V gene: TRBV4-1
D gene: .
J gene: TRBJ1-4
CDR3 protein: CASSPRGRTTTNEKLFF
CDR3 DNA: TGCGCCAGCAGCCCCAGGGGCCGTACAACAACTAATGAAAAACTGTTTTTT